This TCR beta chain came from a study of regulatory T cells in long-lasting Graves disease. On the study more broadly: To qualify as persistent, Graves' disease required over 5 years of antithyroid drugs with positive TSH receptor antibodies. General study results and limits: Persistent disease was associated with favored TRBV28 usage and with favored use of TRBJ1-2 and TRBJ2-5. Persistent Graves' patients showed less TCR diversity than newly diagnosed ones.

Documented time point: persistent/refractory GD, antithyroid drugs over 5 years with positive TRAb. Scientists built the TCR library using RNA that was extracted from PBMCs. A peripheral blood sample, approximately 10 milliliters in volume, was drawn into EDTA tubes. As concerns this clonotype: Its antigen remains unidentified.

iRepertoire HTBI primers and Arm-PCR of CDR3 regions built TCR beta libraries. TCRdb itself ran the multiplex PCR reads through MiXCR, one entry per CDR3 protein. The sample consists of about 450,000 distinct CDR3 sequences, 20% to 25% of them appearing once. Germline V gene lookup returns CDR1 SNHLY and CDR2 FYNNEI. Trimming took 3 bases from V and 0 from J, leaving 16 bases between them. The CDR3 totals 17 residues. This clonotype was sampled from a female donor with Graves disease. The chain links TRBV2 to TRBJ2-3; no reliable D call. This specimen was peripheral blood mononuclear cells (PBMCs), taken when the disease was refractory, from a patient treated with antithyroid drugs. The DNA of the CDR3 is TGTGCCAGCAGTGACTTGAGTACCGGCCTTAGCACAGATACGCAGTATTTT. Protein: CASSDLSTGLSTDTQYF.